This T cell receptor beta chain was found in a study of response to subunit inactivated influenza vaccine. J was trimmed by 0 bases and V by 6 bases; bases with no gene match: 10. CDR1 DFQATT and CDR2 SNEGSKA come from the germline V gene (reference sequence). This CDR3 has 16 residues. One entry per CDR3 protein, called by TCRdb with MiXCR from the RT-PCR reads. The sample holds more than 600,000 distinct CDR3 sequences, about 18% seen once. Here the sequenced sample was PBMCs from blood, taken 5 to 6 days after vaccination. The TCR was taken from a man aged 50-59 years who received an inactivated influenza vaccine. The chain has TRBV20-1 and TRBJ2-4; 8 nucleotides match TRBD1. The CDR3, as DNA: TGCAGTGCCACAACCCGGACAGGGCTAGCCAAAAACATTCAGTACTTC. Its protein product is CSATTRTGLAKNIQYF.